The 32 T cell receptor beta chains given below trace back to one sample, sequenced in a study of shared clonotypes between healthy human individuals. Libraries were prepared by immunoSEQ multiplex PCR; TCRdb keeps only in-frame clonotypes and omits some of them. The table includes 550,000 to 700,000 clones, 55% to 85% detected once. Sequencing was done on a sample of memory CD4+ T cells sorted from blood. This sample's subset: CD45RA-negative fraction. The receptors come from a woman aged 25-40 years in good health.

This clone occurred a few times. J is TRBJ1-2 and V is TRBV7-9; 7 bases agree with TRBD1. V was pared by 1 base and J by 5 bases, with 7 bases of the junction left unmatched. Germline V lookup: CDR1 SEHNR, CDR2 FQNEAQ (reference sequence). The CDR3 length is 15 residues. As DNA, the CDR3 is TGTGCCAGCAGCTTAGGCGGGGACAGTCCTTATGGCTACACCTTC. The encoded protein is CASSLGGDSPYGYTF.

This clone was detected only a few times. One junction end disagrees with the germline gene, perhaps due to a read error. The sample holds other DNA sequences that translate to the same CDR3. V is TRBV20-1 and J is TRBJ1-1; D may be TRBD1 (6 bases). Germline V lookup: CDR1 DFQATT, CDR2 SNEGSKA (reference sequence). The CDR3 runs 11 residues. CDR3 region: CSADRDTEAFF. The CDR3 nucleotides are TGCAGTGCTGACCGGGACACGGAAGCTTTCTTT.

The chain links TRBV6-1 to TRBJ1-2, with D possibly matching TRBD1 (5 bases). Germline CDR1 MNHNS, CDR2 SASEGT. The CDR3 consists of 13 residues. The V end lost 8 bases, the J end lost 4 bases, and 14 bases lay between the germline ends. As DNA, the CDR3 is TGTGCCAGCCGACAGCCCCCGGTCTATGGCTACACCTTC. It specifies CASRQPPVYGYTF.

This chain joins TRBV5-1 and TRBJ1-2, with 9 positions matching TRBD1. The V segment lost 4 bases and the J segment 7 bases; nucleotides outside the gene matches: 11. The CDR3 runs 15 residues. Germline CDR1 and CDR2: SGHRS and YFSETQ. The CDR3 region is CASSPGGQGRIGYTF. DNA of the CDR3: TGCGCCAGCAGCCCGGGGGGACAGGGAAGAATTGGCTACACCTTC.

This CDR3 reads CASSQGGRGYTF. The DNA for the CDR3 is TGTGCCAGCAGCCAGGGGGGACGCGGCTACACCTTC. The rearrangement links TRBV14 to TRBJ1-2, with D tentatively TRBD1 (5 bases). The CDR3 consists of 12 residues. Per germline, CDR1 SGHDN and CDR2 FVKESK. Trimming stripped 3 bases from V and 8 bases from J, with 10 bases between.

V and J are TRBV28 and TRBJ2-3; D may be TRBD2 (6 bases). Trimming took off 6 bases at V and 5 bases at J, with 24 bases between the two ends. Germline V gives CDR1 MDHEN, CDR2 SYDVKM. The CDR3 sequence is 17 residues long. CDR3 nucleotides: TGTGCCAGCAGGGGCAGGAATTTGGGGAGGTTGGTAGATACGCAGTATTTT. As protein: CASRGRNLGRLVDTQYF.

The CDR3 DNA follows: TGTGCCAGCAGTTTCCCAGGACAGGGTTTAAATCAGCCCCAGCATTTT. It is translated as CASSFPGQGLNQPQHF. This chain joins TRBV28 and TRBJ1-5, with 8 bases identical to TRBD1. J lost 4 bases, V lost 3 bases, and 8 bases had no gene match. The CDR3 is 16 residues long. Germline values: CDR1 MDHEN, CDR2 SYDVKM.

As regards this clone: One end of the junction does not line up with germline, which may come from a read error. As DNA, the CDR3 is TGTGCCAGCGGTTACCTGGGTCCAGACACAGATACGCAGTATTTT. Translation: CASGYLGPDTDTQYF. The chain joins TRBV6-6 to TRBJ2-3; D unresolved. CDR3 length equals 15 residues. The germline gives CDR1 MNHNY, CDR2 SVGAGI (reference sequence).

The chain employs TRBV7-2 and TRBJ2-5; TRBD1 matches at 9 bases. This CDR3 is built from 15 residues. Trimming removed 4 bases from V and 4 bases from J; junction bases left unmatched: 7. CDR1 and CDR2 from the germline V gene are SGHTA and FQGNSA. The DNA of the CDR3 is TGTGCCAGCAGCTCACAGACAGGGGGAGGAGAGACCCAGTACTTC. Translating it yields CASSSQTGGGETQYF.

The genes are TRBV6-5 and TRBJ1-2; unclear D gene. Per germline, CDR1 MNHEY and CDR2 SVGAGI. CDR3 size: 13 residues. V lost 6 bases and J 3 bases, leaving 11 bases between the germline ends. The CDR3 is CASSSRLYYGYTF. The CDR3 DNA sequence: TGTGCCAGCAGCTCCAGGCTCTACTATGGCTACACCTTC.

About this clone: The identical CDR3 is also encoded by other nucleotide sequences in the sample. The chain joins TRBV5-1 to TRBJ1-3, with 7 nucleotides matching TRBD1. The CDR3 has 14 amino acids. V was clipped by 3 bases and J by 4 bases; unmatched bases: 4. From germline, CDR1 is SGHRS and CDR2 YFSETQ. The CDR3 DNA is TGCGCCAGCAGCTCACAGGGGAGCGGAAACACCATATATTTT. As protein: CASSSQGSGNTIYF.

The rearrangement links TRBV2 to TRBJ2-1; 12 bases align to TRBD2. Germline loops: CDR1 SNHLY, CDR2 FYNNEI. The CDR3 is made up of 14 amino acids. V lost 4 bases to trimming and J lost 5 bases; unmatched junction nucleotides: 0. CDR3 DNA sequence: TGTGCCAGCAGTGGGACTAGCGGGAACAATGAGCAGTTCTTC. This codes for CASSGTSGNNEQFF.

V usage is TRBV7-7 and J usage is TRBJ2-7; the D gene could be TRBD1 or TRBD2 (5 bases each). V was shortened by 1 base and J by 6 bases, with 19 bases between the two germline ends. The germline CDR1 and CDR2 sequences are SSHAT and FNYEAQ (reference sequence). CDR3 length: 16 amino acids. CDR3 amino acids: CASSLEGTAVYCEQYF. DNA for the CDR3: TGTGCCAGCAGCTTAGAGGGGACGGCGGTGTACTGCGAGCAGTACTTC.

The rearrangement links TRBV2 to TRBJ2-1; maybe TRBD2 (5 bases). Per the germline V gene, CDR1 is SNHLY and CDR2 is FYNNEI. The CDR3 consists of 12 residues. V was trimmed by 6 bases and J by 9 bases, leaving 12 bases between them. Here the CDR3 DNA reads TGTGCCAGCAGAGGGCTAGCAAGTGAGCAGTTCTTC. Translation gives CASRGLASEQFF.

This rearrangement joins TRBV28 to TRBJ2-1; no clear D. V was shortened by 7 bases and J by 5 bases, with 9 bases between the two germline ends. Germline-derived CDR1 and CDR2 are MDHEN and SYDVKM. The CDR3 length is 12 residues. The chain's CDR3 is CASNARNNEQFF. The DNA for the CDR3 is TGTGCCAGCAATGCCAGGAACAATGAGCAGTTCTTC.

The chain is built from TRBV5-1 and TRBJ2-7; 9 bases are shared with TRBD1. CDR3 length: 17 amino acids. J gave up 0 bases and V 2 bases, and 9 bases lay outside the gene matches. Germline V gene sequence: CDR1 SGHRS, CDR2 YFSETQ. CDR3 nucleotide sequence: TGCGCCAGCAGCTTCGGAGGACAGGGGCTGACCTCCTACGAGCAGTACTTC. Its protein is CASSFGGQGLTSYEQYF. Together with reference TRBV5-1 and TRBJ2-7, the CDR3 gives the full variable domain: KAGVTQTPRYLIKTRGQQVTLSCSPISGHRSVSWYQQTPGQGLQFLFEYFSETQRNKGNFPGRFSGRQFSNSRSEMNVSTLELGDSALYLCASSFGGQGLTSYEQYFGPGTRLTVT.

This clone was recorded once. The gene calls are TRBV28 and TRBJ2-5, with TRBD1 identical over 12 bases. Germline loops: CDR1 MDHEN, CDR2 SYDVKM. With 5 bases clipped from V and 5 bases from J, the junction kept 9 bases outside the gene matches. This CDR3 has 16 residues. The CDR3 protein is CASSPPGTGGLETQYF. CDR3 in DNA: TGTGCCAGCAGTCCACCCGGGACAGGGGGCCTTGAGACCCAGTACTTC.

The chain links TRBV6-1 to TRBJ1-1; maybe TRBD1 (5 bases). V was trimmed by 3 bases and J by 1 base, leaving 15 bases between them. The CDR3 covers 16 residues. Germline CDR1 is MNHNS and CDR2 is SASEGT. The CDR3 spells CASSDTSGGRNTEAFF. CDR3 sequence (DNA): TGTGCCAGCAGTGATACCTCGGGGGGGAGGAACACTGAAGCTTTCTTT.

The chain links TRBV19 to TRBJ2-5, with D perhaps assigned TRBD1 or TRBD2 (6 bases each). Deletions cut 9 bases from V and 4 bases from J, with 18 bases between. The CDR3 covers 14 residues. Looked up from germline, CDR1 is LNHDA and CDR2 is SQIVND (reference sequence). CDR3 residues: CASQGGISSETQYF. CDR3 in DNA: TGTGCCAGCCAAGGGGGGATTTCATCAGAGACCCAGTACTTC.

The V call is TRBV14, the J call TRBJ2-5, with D perhaps matching TRBD1 or TRBD2 (5 bases each). The V end lost 0 bases, the J end lost 2 bases, and 10 bases lay between the germline ends. This CDR3 has 15 amino acids. Germline assignment: CDR1 SGHDN and CDR2 FVKESK. The CDR3 DNA is TGTGCCAGCAGCCAAGAGGGGACGGCACAAGAGACCCAGTACTTC. It translates to CASSQEGTAQETQYF.

The genes are TRBV28 and TRBJ1-5, with TRBD1 matching 7 bases. Trimming removed 5 bases from V and 4 bases from J; junction bases left unmatched: 8. The CDR3 runs to 15 residues. The germline CDR1 and CDR2 sequences are MDHEN and SYDVKM. The CDR3 loop reads CASSPRQGLNQPQHF. DNA for the CDR3: TGTGCCAGCAGTCCCAGACAGGGACTAAATCAGCCCCAGCATTTT.

The CDR3 region is CASRTGGLRDDIQYF. The DNA of the CDR3 is TGTGCCAGCCGGACAGGGGGACTACGGGACGACATTCAGTACTTC. The rearrangement joins TRBV2 to TRBJ2-4; 10 bases map to TRBD1. V lost 8 bases, J lost 8 bases, and 12 bases stayed unmatched. Germline lookup yields CDR1 SNHLY and CDR2 FYNNEI. This CDR3 spans 15 amino acids. Full variable domain (missing parts from reference TRBV2 and TRBJ2-4): EPEVTQTPSHQVTQMGQEVILRCVPISNHLYFYWYRQILGQKVEFLVSFYNNEISEKSEIFDDQFSVERPDGSNFTLKIRSTKLEDSAMYFCASRTGGLRDDIQYFGAGTRLSVL.

V usage is TRBV5-1 and J usage is TRBJ2-7, with TRBD1 identical over 8 bases. CDR3 length: 14 amino acids. Germline values: CDR1 SGHRS, CDR2 YFSETQ. With V trimmed by 6 bases and J by 0 bases, 5 bases remained unmatched. In DNA, the CDR3 is TGCGCCAGCAAACAGGGGGAGCTCTCCTACGAGCAGTACTTC. Amino acid sequence: CASKQGELSYEQYF.

This chain joins TRBV28 and TRBJ2-2; D uncertain. CDR1 MDHEN and CDR2 SYDVKM come from the germline V gene. The CDR3 sequence is 12 residues long. Trimming took 7 bases from V and 4 from J, leaving 7 bases between them. CDR3 in amino acids: CASTLGTGELFF. The CDR3 DNA is TGTGCCAGCACCCTTGGCACCGGGGAGCTGTTTTTT.

The gene calls are TRBV28 and TRBJ1-2; 7 positions match TRBD1. This CDR3 is 15 amino acids long. The germline V gene encodes CDR1 MDHEN and CDR2 SYDVKM. J lost 1 base, V lost 2 bases, and 4 bases had no gene match. The CDR3 DNA follows: TGTGCCAGCAGTTTACAGGGGGGCAGTAACTATGGCTACACCTTC. This gives the protein CASSLQGGSNYGYTF.

The CDR3 DNA reads as TGTGCCAGCAGCTTGGGTGGGATGAACTCCTACAATGAGCAGTTCTTC. Its protein product is CASSLGGMNSYNEQFF. This chain joins TRBV5-4 and TRBJ2-1; D unresolved. V was clipped by 0 bases and J by 0 bases, with 10 bases between them. The CDR3 extends over 16 amino acids. CDR1 SGHNT and CDR2 YYREEE come from the germline V gene (reference sequence).

CDR3 residues: CASSLRGTYEQYF. The DNA of the CDR3 is TGCGCCAGCAGCTTGAGAGGGACCTACGAGCAGTACTTC. The chain combines TRBV5-1 with TRBJ2-7; D is possibly TRBD2 (5 bases). The CDR3 extends over 13 amino acids. The V end lost 1 base, the J end lost 2 bases, and 7 bases lay between the germline ends. Looked up from germline, CDR1 is SGHRS and CDR2 is YFSETQ.

DNA for the CDR3: TGTGCCAGCAGCTTGGGTGGACAGGGGTGGCAAGAGACCCAGTACTTC. Residues: CASSLGGQGWQETQYF. The chain has TRBV5-4 and TRBJ2-5, with 9 nucleotides matching TRBD1. V was pared by 0 bases and J by 2 bases, with 5 bases of the junction left unmatched. CDR3 length equals 16 residues. Looked up from germline, CDR1 is SGHNT and CDR2 is YYREEE (reference sequence).

The sample holds many counts of this clone. J is TRBJ1-3 and V is TRBV11-2; TRBD1 agrees at 8 bases. V lost 1 base and J lost 0; bases outside the gene matches: 8. Germline V gene data show CDR1 as SGHAT and CDR2 as FQNNGV. The CDR3 runs 18 residues. The CDR3 nucleotides read TGTGCCAGCAGCTTAGGGGGCGGGACAGGAGTCTCTGGAAACACCATATATTTT. It translates to CASSLGGGTGVSGNTIYF.

The chain employs TRBV19 and TRBJ2-1, with D unclear. The CDR3 is made up of 14 amino acids. Germline CDR1 and CDR2: LNHDA and SQIVND (reference sequence). Trimming cost V 4 bases and J 6 bases, with 13 bases left between them. This CDR3 reads CASSTLGGINEQFF. The CDR3 region has the DNA TGTGCCAGTAGTACCTTAGGTGGCATCAATGAGCAGTTCTTC.

The V gene is TRBV14, the J gene TRBJ1-3; D remains ambiguous. Deletions cut 1 base from V and 0 bases from J, with 10 bases between. This CDR3 has 16 amino acids. From germline, CDR1 is SGHDN and CDR2 FVKESK. CDR3 loop: CASSQGYPSSGNTIYF. The CDR3 DNA sequence: TGTGCCAGCAGCCAAGGTTACCCGAGCTCTGGAAACACCATATATTTT.

J is TRBJ2-3 and V is TRBV15; 12 bases map to TRBD1. V was clipped by 8 bases and J by 1 base; unmatched bases: 10. The germline CDR1 and CDR2 sequences are LNHNV and YYDKDF (reference sequence). This CDR3 is built from 17 residues. CDR3 region: CATGTGGGQIGTDTQYF. CDR3 nucleotide sequence: TGTGCCACCGGGACAGGGGGCGGACAGATTGGCACAGATACGCAGTATTTT.